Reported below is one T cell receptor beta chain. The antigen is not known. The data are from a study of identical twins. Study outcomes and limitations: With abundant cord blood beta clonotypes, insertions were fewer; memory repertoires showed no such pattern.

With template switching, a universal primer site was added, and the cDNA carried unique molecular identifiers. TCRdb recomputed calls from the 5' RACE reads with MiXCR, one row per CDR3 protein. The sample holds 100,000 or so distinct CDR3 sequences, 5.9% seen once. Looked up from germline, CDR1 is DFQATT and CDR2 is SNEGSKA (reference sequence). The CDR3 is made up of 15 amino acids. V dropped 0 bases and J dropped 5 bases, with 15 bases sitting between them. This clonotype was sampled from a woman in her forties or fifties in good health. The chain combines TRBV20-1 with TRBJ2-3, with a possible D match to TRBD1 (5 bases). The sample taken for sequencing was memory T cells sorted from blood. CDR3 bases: TGCAGTGCTAGAGACTGGGGTACACAGGTAGATACGCAGTATTTT. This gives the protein CSARDWGTQVDTQYF.